These 8 T cell receptor beta chains share one sample of origin, sequenced in a study of low-dose radiotherapy and immunotherapy resistance in tumors. Alpha and beta chains were covered, as first-strand cDNA relied on TRAV- and TRBV-specific primers. TCR amplification used roughly 18 PCR cycles, a constant-region primer and a V-primer adapter. TCRdb called the reads again in MiXCR, with one record for every CDR3 protein. The data show about 17,000 distinct CDR3 sequences, with roughly 70% seen just once and approximately 5% held by the top ten. All receptors come from a human donor with advanced metastatic prostate, ovarian, gallbladder or colorectal cancer (not recorded which). This table probably holds off-target reads from a library built for another chain.

This clonotype was seen more than once but under ten times. V gene TRBV6-2 or TRBV6-3 combines with J gene TRBJ2-1, with a tentative D call TRBD2 (6 bases). Germline V gene lookup returns CDR1 MNHEY and CDR2 SVGEGT. The CDR3 contains 13 residues. The V gene lost 7 bases and the J gene lost 8 bases, with 15 bases spanning the gap. This CDR3 reads CASTDGGRDEQFF. CDR3 coding DNA: TGTGCCAGCACCGACGGGGGTAGGGATGAGCAGTTCTTC.

This clonotype has more than one count but fewer than ten. J is TRBJ1-3 and V is TRBV5-1, with TRBD1 matching over 9 bases. Trimming took 4 bases from V and 5 from J; bases not matched to a gene: 7. The germline V gene has CDR1 SGHRS and CDR2 YFSETQ. CDR3 length: 15 residues. The CDR3: CASSPGQGGRNTIYF. The CDR3 DNA sequence: TGCGCCAGCAGCCCGGGACAGGGAGGTCGAAACACCATATATTTT.

V usage is TRBV19 and J usage is TRBJ2-3; possible D gene TRBD1, 6 bases. Germline lookup yields CDR1 LNHDA and CDR2 SQIVND (reference sequence). This CDR3 contains 14 residues. Trimming pared 6 bases from V and 7 bases from J, leaving 17 bases between. CDR3 residues: CASRPARDTHTQYF. CDR3 in DNA: TGTGCCAGTAGACCCGCCCGGGACACCCATACGCAGTATTTT.

The chain links TRBV11-2 to TRBJ1-1, with D unresolved. V dropped 5 bases and J dropped 1 base, with 14 bases sitting between them. CDR3 length equals 15 residues. Germline loops: CDR1 SGHAT, CDR2 FQNNGV. CDR3 amino acids: CASSPRARRNTEAFF. The CDR3 DNA sequence: TGTGCCAGCAGCCCTAGGGCCCGGAGGAACACTGAAGCTTTCTTT.

The rearrangement uses TRBV9 and TRBJ1-5; TRBD1 matches 8 bases. Germline values: CDR1 SGDLS, CDR2 YYNGEE. The junction had 4 bases not matched to a gene; V was cut back by 3 bases and J by 5 bases. The CDR3 is 14 amino acids. DNA for the CDR3: TGTGCCAGCAGCGGCGGGACAGGTGATCAGCCCCAGCATTTT. Its translation is CASSGGTGDQPQHF.

The rearrangement joins TRBV29-1 to TRBJ1-2, with no clear D. The CDR3 length is 14 residues. The V gene lost 4 bases and the J gene lost 4 bases, with 16 bases spanning the gap. Germline V gene lookup returns CDR1 SQVTM and CDR2 ANQGSEA. This chain's CDR3 is CSVAGPSEGYGYTF. In nucleotides, the CDR3 is TGCAGCGTTGCTGGGCCATCAGAGGGCTATGGCTACACCTTC.

This rearrangement joins TRBV11-1 to TRBJ2-5, with TRBD1 identical over 8 bases. CDR3 length: 13 amino acids. V dropped 3 bases and J dropped 7; count of bases not matched to a gene: 4. Germline assignment: CDR1 SGHAT and CDR2 FQDESV (reference sequence). The CDR3 DNA is TGTGCCAGCAGCTTGGACAGGGCAGCGACCCAGTACTTC. Protein product: CASSLDRAATQYF.

This sequence joins TRBV28 and TRBJ2-3, with 8 bases that match TRBD1. From germline, CDR1 is MDHEN and CDR2 SYDVKM. V shed 6 bases and J 1 base; nucleotides not matched to a gene: 6. The CDR3 length is 15 residues. Here the CDR3 reads CASRETGAGTDTQYF. The CDR3 nucleotides are TGTGCCAGCAGAGAGACAGGGGCTGGCACAGATACGCAGTATTTT. Using reference TRBV28 and TRBJ2-3 for the parts outside the CDR3, the full variable domain is DVKVTQSSRYLVKRTGEKVFLECVQDMDHENMFWYRQDPGLGLRLIYFSYDVKMKEKGDIPEGYSVSREKKERFSLILESASTNQTSMYLCASRETGAGTDTQYFGPGTRLTVL.